Listed here is a single TCR beta chain. Generated by immunoSEQ multiplex PCR, the TCRdb table keeps only in-frame clones and is missing some. The table has tens of thousands of clones, about nine tenths seen once. CDR3 length: 18 amino acids. J was trimmed by 0 bases and V by 2 bases; bases with no gene match: 12. Germline loops: CDR1 LNHDA, CDR2 SQIVND (reference sequence). The entry originates in a study of T cell changes during pregnancy in multiple sclerosis. The chain couples TRBV19 to TRBJ1-2, with TRBD1 matching 7 bases. This TCR derives from a female donor in good health, enrolled as a control in a pregnancy study. The sequenced sample was CD4+ T cells from peripheral blood mononuclear cells, obtained in the second trimester of pregnancy. In DNA, the CDR3 is TGTGCCAGTAGTATAAGGATGACAGGGTCACGGACTAACTATGGCTACACCTTC. Amino acids: CASSIRMTGSRTNYGYTF.